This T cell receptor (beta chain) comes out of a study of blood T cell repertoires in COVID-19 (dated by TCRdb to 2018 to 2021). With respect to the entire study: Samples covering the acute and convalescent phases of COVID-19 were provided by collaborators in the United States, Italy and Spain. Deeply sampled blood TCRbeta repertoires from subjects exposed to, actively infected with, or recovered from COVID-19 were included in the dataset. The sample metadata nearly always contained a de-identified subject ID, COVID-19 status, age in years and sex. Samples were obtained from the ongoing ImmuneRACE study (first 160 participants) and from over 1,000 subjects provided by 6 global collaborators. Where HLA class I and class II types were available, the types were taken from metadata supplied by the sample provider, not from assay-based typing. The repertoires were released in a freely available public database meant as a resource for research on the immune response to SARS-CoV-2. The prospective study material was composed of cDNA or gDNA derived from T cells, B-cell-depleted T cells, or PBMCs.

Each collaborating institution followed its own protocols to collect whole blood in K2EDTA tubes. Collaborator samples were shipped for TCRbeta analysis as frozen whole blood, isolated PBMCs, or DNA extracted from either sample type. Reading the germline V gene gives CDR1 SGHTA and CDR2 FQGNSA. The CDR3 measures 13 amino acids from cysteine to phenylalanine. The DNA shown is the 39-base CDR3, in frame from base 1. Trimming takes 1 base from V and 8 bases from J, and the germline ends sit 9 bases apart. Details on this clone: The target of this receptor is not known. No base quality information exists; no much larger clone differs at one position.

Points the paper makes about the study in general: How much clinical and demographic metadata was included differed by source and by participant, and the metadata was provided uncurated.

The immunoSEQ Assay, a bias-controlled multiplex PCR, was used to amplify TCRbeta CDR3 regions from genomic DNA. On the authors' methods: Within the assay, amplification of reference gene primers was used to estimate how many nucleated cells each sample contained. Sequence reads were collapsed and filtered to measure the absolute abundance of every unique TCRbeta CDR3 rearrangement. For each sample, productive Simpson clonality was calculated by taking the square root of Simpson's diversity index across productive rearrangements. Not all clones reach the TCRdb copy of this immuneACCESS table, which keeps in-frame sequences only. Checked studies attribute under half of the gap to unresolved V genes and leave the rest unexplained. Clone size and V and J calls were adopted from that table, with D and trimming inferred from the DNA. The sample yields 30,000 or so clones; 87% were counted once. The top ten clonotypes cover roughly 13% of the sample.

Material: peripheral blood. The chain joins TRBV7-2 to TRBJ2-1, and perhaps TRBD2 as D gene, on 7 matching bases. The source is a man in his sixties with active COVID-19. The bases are TGTGCCAGCAGCTTAGTAGGGGGGGATGAGCAGTTCTTC. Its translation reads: CASSLVGGDEQFF.